Included here is one T cell receptor (beta chain) sequence, with context. This clone's antigen is unknown. Per-base qualities were not stored, and no clone one base away is much larger. These data belong to a study of vaccination and CD4 T cells after COVID-19 (dated by TCRdb to between 2021 and 2024). Looking at the study overall: Convalescent patients had a positive SARS-CoV-2 result on nasal swab PCR, and of these patients, 8 or 9 had mild disease and one had severe disease. The convalescent cohort included six males and four females, with two Hispanic individuals, seven Caucasians, two Asians and one multiracial person. Participants received two doses of either the Pfizer-BioNTech BNT162b2 vaccine (n=8) or the Moderna mRNA-1273 vaccine (n=2). In 10 COVID-19 convalescent patients and a handful of infection-naive healthy vaccine recipients, the spike-specific CD4+ TCR repertoire before mRNA vaccination was compared with the repertoire after mRNA vaccination. Post-COVID blood samples from convalescent patients were collected a median of 101 days after diagnosis, with a range of about 35 to 180 days. For stimulating the cultures, overlapping spike peptide pools were used, derived from SARS-CoV-2 as well as from the common cold coronaviruses HCoV-NL63, HCoV-OC43 and HCoV-229E. Post-vaccine blood samples were obtained a median of roughly 75 days after the second vaccine dose, with a range of about 12 to 241 days. In control cultures, a CEFX viral epitope pool was used as positive control, an HIV-1 Nef peptide pool was used as negative control, or no peptide was added.

V loses 5 bases at its end and J loses 2 bases; junction bases beyond the gene matches: 6. Spanning cysteine to phenylalanine, the CDR3 consists of 14 amino acids. Just the 42-base CDR3 DNA is kept, in frame starting at base 1. The germline V gene encodes CDR1 SGHNT and CDR2 YENEEA. Preparation of the library involved PCR. At the Johns Hopkins FTIC core, DNA from the cultured CD4+ T cells underwent TCR sequencing with the Oncomine TCR Beta short-read assay. The QIAamp micro DNA kit was used to extract genomic DNA from the cultured CD4+ T cells. Oncomine TCR Beta libraries from cultured CD4+ T cells were pooled with unique dual indexes and sequenced on an Illumina iSeq 100. The source study handled its data this way. Non-productive sequences were removed, and CDR3s that did not start with C, did not end with F or W, or were shorter than 7 amino acids were discarded. Antigen-specific clonotypes were identified using the MANAFEST web application through comparison of peptide-stimulated wells with reference and other culture wells. For a clone to be called positive, the clone needed an FDR below 0.05, an odds ratio above 5, and a productive frequency above 0.1% in at least two of three replicate wells. Clonotypes that were significantly expanded in both SARS-CoV-2 spike wells and at least one common cold coronavirus spike condition were defined as cross-reactive. Similarity between CDR3 sequences was evaluated in R version 3.6.1 using Levenshtein distances (stringdist) and unrooted phylogenetic trees (ape). TCRdb trimmed public reads at Q25 via fastp, called clones via MiXCR and kept in-frame beta chains. Records with the same CDR3 protein are collapsed into one entry carrying the most frequent genes and DNA. These V and J calls rely on TCRdb rather than the paper's analysis. In this sample the table shows some 9,300 distinct CDR3 sequences, 51% of which occur a single time. The top ten clonotypes cover roughly 20% of the sample.

Overall results and qualifications from the work: In convalescent patients, a median around 90% of post-vaccine SARS-CoV-2-reactive clones were detected only after vaccination, suggesting vaccine-specific priming. The median count of SARS-CoV-2-reactive clonotypes went up from around 21 after infection to around 38 after vaccination, although the change was not significant. Nearly all vaccine-specific clones in convalescent patients (304 of 307) were mono-reactive for SARS-CoV-2 spike rather than cross-reactive with common cold coronaviruses. Relatively few convalescent patients were included in the study, and early timepoints after natural infection were not analyzed.

In the paper's terms, the treatment or condition label means: approximately nine-day PBMC culture with coronavirus spike peptide pools or control peptides (ViraFEST assay). The ViraFEST assay was used in the study, in which antigen-specific T cells were expanded with peptide pools and expanded clonotypes were subsequently identified by TCR sequencing. The convalescent patients' positive SARS-CoV-2 PCR tests fell between March and December 2020, which was before the Alpha, Beta and Delta variants emerged in the United States. Each well held fewer than 2.5 million PBMCs cultured with 9 to 10 ug/ml peptide pools in IMDM containing 5% human AB serum and around 10 IU/ml IL-2. Half of the culture medium was replaced with fresh IL-2-containing medium on days 3 and 7. Once the cells had been in culture for around ten days, the EasySep CD4+ T cell isolation kit was used to isolate CD4+ T cells by negative selection. Ficoll-Paque Plus gradient centrifugation was used to isolate PBMCs from whole blood, and the isolated PBMCs were then either used fresh or cryopreserved at -140C. In general, triplicate wells were set up for every culture condition.

Sequencing was performed on CD4+ T cells from blood, cultured in vitro. The clonotype was recovered from a human donor who had recovered from COVID-19. This chain joins TRBV11-3 to TRBJ2-7; the junction holds 7 bases that match TRBD1. The DNA sequence reads TGTGCCAGCAGCAAGACAGGGATCCCCTACGAGCAGTACTTC. Its amino acids are CASSKTGIPYEQYF.